Reported below is one T cell receptor (beta chain). The antigen is not known. Molecules of cDNA were individually given unique molecular identifiers that were attached to them. Each CDR3 protein is one row after TCRdb ran MiXCR on the 5' RACE reads. The sample lists more than 60,000 distinct CDR3 sequences, over 10% occurring once. The sample belongs to a study of early T cells in non-severe SARS-CoV-2 infection. Study as a whole: Investigators sequenced bulk RNA drawn from unsorted whole blood, and chains remained unpaired. Study findings and constraints: Reliance on VDJdb matching favored anti-spike CD8 responses; private and CD4 specificities were missed.

The CDR3 runs to 16 residues. Germline V gene lookup returns CDR1 SGHAT and CDR2 FQNNGV. Trimming removed 3 bases from V and 2 bases from J, with 15 bases in between. The chain employs TRBV11-2 and TRBJ2-3; D might be TRBD1 or TRBD2, each matching 6 bases. The sample was whole blood, taken at baseline. The receptor comes from an adult who was a healthcare worker with PCR-confirmed SARS-CoV-2 infection or an uninfected control (not recorded which). Here the CDR3 DNA reads TGTGCCAGCAGCTTGGGGGGCCCGAGGAACACAGATACGCAGTATTTT. It translates to CASSLGGPRNTDTQYF.